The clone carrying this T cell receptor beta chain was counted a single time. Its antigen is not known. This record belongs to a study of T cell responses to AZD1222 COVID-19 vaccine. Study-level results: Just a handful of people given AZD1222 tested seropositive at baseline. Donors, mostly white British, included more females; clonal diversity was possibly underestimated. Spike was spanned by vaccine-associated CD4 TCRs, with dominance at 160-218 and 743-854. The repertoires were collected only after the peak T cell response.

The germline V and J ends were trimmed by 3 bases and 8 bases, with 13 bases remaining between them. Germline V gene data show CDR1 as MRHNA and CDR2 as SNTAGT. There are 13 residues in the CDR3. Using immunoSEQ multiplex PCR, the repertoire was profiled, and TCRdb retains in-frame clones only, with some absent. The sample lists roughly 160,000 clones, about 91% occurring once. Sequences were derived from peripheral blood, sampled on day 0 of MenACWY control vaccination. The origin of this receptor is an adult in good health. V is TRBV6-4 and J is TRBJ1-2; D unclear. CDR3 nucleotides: TGTGCCAGCAGTGATTATCCGGGGAAGGGCTACACCTTC. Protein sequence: CASSDYPGKGYTF.